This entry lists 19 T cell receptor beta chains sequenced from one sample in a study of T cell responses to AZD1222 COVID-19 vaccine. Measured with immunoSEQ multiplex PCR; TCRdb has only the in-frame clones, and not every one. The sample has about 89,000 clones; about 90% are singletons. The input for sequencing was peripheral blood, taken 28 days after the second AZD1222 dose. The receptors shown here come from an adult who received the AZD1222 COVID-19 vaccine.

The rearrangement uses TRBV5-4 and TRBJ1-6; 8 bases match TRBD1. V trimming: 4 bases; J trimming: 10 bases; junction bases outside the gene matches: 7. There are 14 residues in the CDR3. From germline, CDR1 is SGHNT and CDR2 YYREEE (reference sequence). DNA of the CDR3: TGTGCCAGCAGCCCAGGGGGCCCTGGCTCACCCCTCCACTTT. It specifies CASSPGGPGSPLHF.

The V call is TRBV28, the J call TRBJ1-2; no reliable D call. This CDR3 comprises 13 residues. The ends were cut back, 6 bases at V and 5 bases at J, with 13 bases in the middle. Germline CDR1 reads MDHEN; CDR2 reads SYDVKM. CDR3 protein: CASRFDRGYGYTF. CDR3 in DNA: TGTGCCAGCAGATTCGACCGCGGATATGGCTACACCTTC.

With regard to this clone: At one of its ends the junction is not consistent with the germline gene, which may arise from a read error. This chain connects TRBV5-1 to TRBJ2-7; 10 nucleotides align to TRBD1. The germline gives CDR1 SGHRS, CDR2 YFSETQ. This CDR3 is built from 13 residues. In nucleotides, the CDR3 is TGCGCCAGCAGCTCCCCCGGGACAGGGGATTTGGACTTC. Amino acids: CASSSPGTGDLDF.

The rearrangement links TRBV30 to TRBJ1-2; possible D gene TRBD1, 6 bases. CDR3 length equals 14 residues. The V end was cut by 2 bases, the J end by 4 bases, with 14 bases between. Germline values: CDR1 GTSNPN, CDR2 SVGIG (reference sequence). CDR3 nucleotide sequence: TGTGCCTGGAGTCCCGGAGGGGGTCCCTATGGCTACACCTTC. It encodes CAWSPGGGPYGYTF.

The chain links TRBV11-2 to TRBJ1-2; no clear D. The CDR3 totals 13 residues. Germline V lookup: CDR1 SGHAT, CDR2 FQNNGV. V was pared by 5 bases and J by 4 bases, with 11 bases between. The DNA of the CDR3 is TGTGCCAGCAGCACCGTCAGGCGCTATGGCTACACCTTC. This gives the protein CASSTVRRYGYTF.

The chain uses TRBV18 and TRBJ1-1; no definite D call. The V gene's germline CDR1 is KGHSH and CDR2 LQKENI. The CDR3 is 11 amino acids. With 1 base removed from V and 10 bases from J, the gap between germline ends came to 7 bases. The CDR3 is CASSPRVRAFF. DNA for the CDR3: TGTGCCAGCTCACCACGCGTCCGAGCTTTCTTT. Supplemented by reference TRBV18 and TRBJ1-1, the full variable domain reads NAGVMQNPRHLVRRRGQEARLRCSPMKGHSHVYWYRQLPEEGLKFMVYLQKENIIDESGMPKERFSAEFPKEGPSILRIQQVVRGDSAAYFCASSPRVRAFFGQGTRLTVV.

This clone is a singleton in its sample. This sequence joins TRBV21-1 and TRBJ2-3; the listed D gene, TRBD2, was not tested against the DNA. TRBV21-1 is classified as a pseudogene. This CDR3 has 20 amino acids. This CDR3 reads CASSKWGTTSGALGTDTQYF. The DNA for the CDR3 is TGTGCCAGCAGCAAATGGGGCACAACTAGCGGGGCCCTAGGCACAGATACGCAGTATTTT.

In DNA form, the CDR3 reads TGTGCCAGCAGGTATAGCGCAGATACGCAGTATTTT. Its protein is CASRYSADTQYF. This chain connects TRBV2 to TRBJ2-3; a possible D gene is TRBD2 (5 bases). CDR1 SNHLY and CDR2 FYNNEI come from the germline V gene. Trimming took off 6 bases at V and 4 bases at J, with 8 bases between the two ends. The CDR3 covers 12 residues.

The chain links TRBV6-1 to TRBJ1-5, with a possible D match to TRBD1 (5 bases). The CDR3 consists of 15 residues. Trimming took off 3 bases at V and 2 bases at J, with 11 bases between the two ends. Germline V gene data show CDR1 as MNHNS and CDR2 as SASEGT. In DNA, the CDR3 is TGTGCCAGCAGTGAGTCGGGGGTGGGCAATCAGCCCCAGCATTTT. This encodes CASSESGVGNQPQHF.

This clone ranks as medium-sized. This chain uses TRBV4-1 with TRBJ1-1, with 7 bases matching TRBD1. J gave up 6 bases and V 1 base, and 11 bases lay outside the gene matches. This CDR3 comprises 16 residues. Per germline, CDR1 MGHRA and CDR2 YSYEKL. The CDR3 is CASSQGADRANPEAFF. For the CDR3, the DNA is TGCGCCAGCAGCCAAGGGGCAGACAGGGCAAACCCTGAAGCTTTCTTT.

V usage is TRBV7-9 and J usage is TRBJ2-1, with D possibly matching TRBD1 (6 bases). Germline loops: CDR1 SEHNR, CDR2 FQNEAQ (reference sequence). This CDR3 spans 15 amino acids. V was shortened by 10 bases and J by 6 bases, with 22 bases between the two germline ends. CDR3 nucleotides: TGTGCCACCAAGTACCGGGACATCCCTAGCAATGAGCAGTTCTTC. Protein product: CATKYRDIPSNEQFF.

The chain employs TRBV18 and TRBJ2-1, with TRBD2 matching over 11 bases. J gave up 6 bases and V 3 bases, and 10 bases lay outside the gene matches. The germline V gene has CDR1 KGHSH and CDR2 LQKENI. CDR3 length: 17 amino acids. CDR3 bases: TGTGCCAGCTCACCCTTGGCCTTAGCGGGAGGGGGCAATGAGCAGTTCTTC. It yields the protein CASSPLALAGGGNEQFF.

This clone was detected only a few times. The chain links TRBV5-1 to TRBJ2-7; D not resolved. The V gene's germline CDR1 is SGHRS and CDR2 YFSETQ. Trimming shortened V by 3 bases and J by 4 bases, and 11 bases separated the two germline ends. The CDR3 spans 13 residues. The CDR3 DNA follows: TGCGCCAGCAGCTCATTCGGAGATTACGAGCAGTACTTC. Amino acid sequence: CASSSFGDYEQYF.

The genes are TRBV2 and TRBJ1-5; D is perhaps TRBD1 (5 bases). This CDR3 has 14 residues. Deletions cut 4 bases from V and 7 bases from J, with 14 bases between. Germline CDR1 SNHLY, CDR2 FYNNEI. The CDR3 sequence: CASSGQGVEQPQHF. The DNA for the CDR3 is TGTGCCAGCAGTGGTCAGGGTGTGGAGCAGCCCCAGCATTTT.

The CDR3 region has the DNA TGTGCCAGCAGCTTAGAAGGGATGGGGGTTAAACAAGAGACCCAGTACTTC. Its protein product is CASSLEGMGVKQETQYF. The chain joins TRBV7-8 to TRBJ2-5; D may correspond to TRBD1 or TRBD2 (5 bases each). This CDR3 is built from 17 residues. V lost 1 base to trimming and J lost 2 bases, with 17 bases between them. Germline assignment: CDR1 SGHVS and CDR2 FQNEAQ.

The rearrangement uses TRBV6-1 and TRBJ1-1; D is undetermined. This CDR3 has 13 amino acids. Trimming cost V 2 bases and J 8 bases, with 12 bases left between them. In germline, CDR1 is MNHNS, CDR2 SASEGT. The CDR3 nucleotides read TGTGCCAGCAGTGAATCGATGGGCAGGGAAGCTTTCTTT. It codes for CASSESMGREAFF.

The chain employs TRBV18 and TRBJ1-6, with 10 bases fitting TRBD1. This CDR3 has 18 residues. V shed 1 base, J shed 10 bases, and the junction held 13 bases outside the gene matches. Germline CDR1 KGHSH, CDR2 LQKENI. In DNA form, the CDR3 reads TGTGCCAGCTCACCACTTGCCCGACAGGGGGCAAGTGGCTCACCCCTCCACTTT. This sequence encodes CASSPLARQGASGSPLHF.

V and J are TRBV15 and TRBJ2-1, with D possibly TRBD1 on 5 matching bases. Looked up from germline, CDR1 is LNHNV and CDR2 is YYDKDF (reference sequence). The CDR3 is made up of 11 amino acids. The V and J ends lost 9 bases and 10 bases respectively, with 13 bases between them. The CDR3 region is CATGQLGEQFF. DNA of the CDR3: TGTGCCACGGGGCAATTGGGGGAGCAGTTCTTC.

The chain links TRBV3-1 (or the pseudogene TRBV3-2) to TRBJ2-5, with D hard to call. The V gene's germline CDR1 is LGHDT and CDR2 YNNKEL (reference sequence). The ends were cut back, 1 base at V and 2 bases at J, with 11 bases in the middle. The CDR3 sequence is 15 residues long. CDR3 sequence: CASSQGGAFQETQYF. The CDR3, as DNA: TGTGCCAGCAGCCAAGGCGGAGCCTTTCAAGAGACCCAGTACTTC.